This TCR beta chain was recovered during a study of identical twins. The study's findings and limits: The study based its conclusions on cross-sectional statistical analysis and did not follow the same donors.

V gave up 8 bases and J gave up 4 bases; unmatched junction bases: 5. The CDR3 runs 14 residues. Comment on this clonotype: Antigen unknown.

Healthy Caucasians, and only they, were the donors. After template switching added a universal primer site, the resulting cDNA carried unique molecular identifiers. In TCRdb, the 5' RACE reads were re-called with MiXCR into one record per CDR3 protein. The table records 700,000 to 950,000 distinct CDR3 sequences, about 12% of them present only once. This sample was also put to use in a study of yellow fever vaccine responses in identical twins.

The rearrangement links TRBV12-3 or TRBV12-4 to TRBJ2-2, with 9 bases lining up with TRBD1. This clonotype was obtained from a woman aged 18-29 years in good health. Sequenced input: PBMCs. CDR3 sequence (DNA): TGTGCCAGCGGGGGACAGGGTGCCACCGGGGAGCTGTTTTTT. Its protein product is CASGGQGATGELFF.